This record covers a single TCR beta chain. The sample comes from a study of OX40 agonist ivuxolimab in advanced cancers. Using immunoSEQ multiplex PCR, the repertoire was profiled, and TCRdb retains in-frame clones only, with some absent. The sample gives approximately 30,000 clones, about 90% of which show up once; around a third is in the top ten. Sequenced material: CD4+ or CD8+ T cells sorted from blood, taken in a trial of the OX40 agonist ivuxolimab. This TCR was sampled from an adult with an advanced solid tumor such as melanoma, head and neck, liver or kidney cancer.

The CDR3 coding sequence is TGTGCCAGCAGCCCACCGACGGGGTCCTCCTACGAGCAGTACTTC. Its protein product is CASSPPTGSSYEQYF. V is TRBV28 and J is TRBJ2-7; tentatively, D is TRBD2 (5 bases). V lost 6 bases and J lost 0, with 15 bases in between. Per the germline V gene, CDR1 is MDHEN and CDR2 is SYDVKM. The CDR3 is 15 amino acids.